The subject of this entry is one T cell receptor beta chain. Its antigen remains unknown. Libraries were prepared by immunoSEQ multiplex PCR; TCRdb keeps only in-frame clonotypes and omits some of them. The sample holds about 130,000 clones, more than 90% seen once. The source of the sample is a study of human thymus T cells. Whole-study results and caveats: What appeared biased in thymic and blood repertoires was the usage of V and J genes. The related literature has documented a marked overlap of thymic repertoires among unrelated individuals.

The thymus tissue came from resections taken during corrective heart surgery. The donors were infants in Finland with congenital heart defects, otherwise immunologically healthy. This clonotype was obtained from a boy under two years old with a congenital heart defect but otherwise immunologically healthy. Sequenced input: thymus tissue.

This chain's CDR3 is CASSLATGYNQPQHF. For the CDR3, the DNA is TGCGCCAGCAGCCTAGCGACAGGGTACAATCAGCCCCAGCATTTT. The chain has TRBV4-1 and TRBJ1-5; TRBD1 aligns across 7 bases. V trimming: 4 bases; J trimming: 3 bases; junction bases outside the gene matches: 6. Germline V gene data show CDR1 as MGHRA and CDR2 as YSYEKL. This CDR3 has 15 amino acids.